This TCR beta chain is drawn from a study of blood T cell repertoires in COVID-19. Profiled with immunoSEQ multiplex PCR; TCRdb holds only in-frame clones, not every one. The data show roughly 100,000 clones, with about 81% seen just once and 15% to 20% held by the top ten. The CDR3 runs to 16 residues. The V end lost 5 bases, the J end lost 3 bases, and 16 bases lay between the germline ends. Germline-derived CDR1 and CDR2 are SGHVS and FNYEAQ. This sequence was found in an elderly man with acute or convalescent COVID-19. The gene calls are TRBV7-6 and TRBJ1-4; D gene unclear. The specimen was peripheral blood. The CDR3 nucleotides read TGTGCCAGCAGCCGAGGAACGGATTTCCCTAATGAAAAACTGTTTTTT. It translates to CASSRGTDFPNEKLFF.